These 11 T cell receptor beta chains were sequenced from one sample in a study of shared clonotypes between healthy human individuals. Assay used: immunoSEQ multiplex PCR; TCRdb lists only in-frame clones, some missing. The table records 1.6 million or so clones, around 97% of them present only once. The sequencing sample was made of naive CD4+ T cells sorted from blood. Subset defined: CD45RA+ positively selected. Receptor source: a man aged 25 to 40 in good health.

The V call is TRBV18, the J call TRBJ2-5; 8 nucleotides match TRBD2. The CDR3 totals 16 residues. Germline CDR1 and CDR2: KGHSH and LQKENI. The junction had 7 bases not matched to a gene; V was cut back by 4 bases and J by 0 bases. The DNA of the CDR3 is TGTGCCAGCTCACACTCGTCGGGAGGGTACCAAGAGACCCAGTACTTC. This codes for CASSHSSGGYQETQYF.

The genes are TRBV19 and TRBJ1-4, with D unresolved. Trimming shortened V by 1 base and J by 5 bases, and 11 bases separated the two germline ends. CDR3 length equals 15 residues. Germline lookup yields CDR1 LNHDA and CDR2 SQIVND (reference sequence). CDR3 protein: CASSIVGKNNEKLFF. The CDR3 region has the DNA TGTGCCAGTAGTATAGTCGGAAAGAACAATGAAAAACTGTTTTTT.

A note on this clone: This specimen includes other DNA sequences encoding the same CDR3. The chain combines TRBV9 with TRBJ2-1; possibly TRBD2 for D (6 bases). CDR1 and CDR2 (germline): SGDLS, YYNGEE. The length of the CDR3 is 15 residues. V gave up 0 bases and J gave up 4 bases, with 11 bases separating them. The CDR3 coding sequence is TGTGCCAGCAGCGTAGCGGGGGTGGGGTACAATGAGCAGTTCTTC. The encoded protein is CASSVAGVGYNEQFF.

This clone was counted a single time. Germline is not matched at one junction end, which may reflect a read error. The rearrangement links TRBV18 to TRBJ1-5; possibly TRBD1 for D (6 bases). Germline V gene lookup returns CDR1 KGHSH and CDR2 LQKENI. This CDR3 region has 16 residues. CDR3 sequence (DNA): TGTGCCAGCTCACCAGAGACAGGCGGCAGCATTCAGCCCCAGCATTTT. It translates to CASSPETGGSIQPQHF.

V is TRBV2 and J is TRBJ2-2; 7 positions agree with TRBD1. V dropped 6 bases and J dropped 5; count of bases not matched to a gene: 9. This CDR3 is 15 amino acids long. Looked up from germline, CDR1 is SNHLY and CDR2 is FYNNEI. For the CDR3, the DNA is TGTGCCAGCAGCGAGACAGGGAAAGTGACCGGGGAGCTGTTTTTT. Translating gives CASSETGKVTGELFF.

The V and J genes are TRBV7-3 and TRBJ2-5, with D tentatively TRBD1 (5 bases). Per the germline V gene, CDR1 is SGHTA and CDR2 is FQGTGA. V lost 5 bases and J 2 bases, leaving 9 bases between the germline ends. The CDR3 loop spans 13 amino acids. The CDR3 reads CASSQGTQETQYF. DNA for the CDR3: TGTGCCAGCAGCCAGGGAACTCAAGAGACCCAGTACTTC.

This chain links TRBV2 with TRBJ2-7, with 10 positions matching TRBD1. This CDR3 is built from 15 residues. Germline CDR1 reads SNHLY; CDR2 reads FYNNEI. After removal of 7 bases from V and 2 bases from J, the junction contained 8 bases not matched to a gene. The chain's CDR3 is CASTLTGTGAYEQYF. The CDR3 nucleotides read TGTGCCAGCACTCTTACCGGGACAGGGGCCTACGAGCAGTACTTC.

The V and J genes are TRBV6-1 and TRBJ2-3; TRBD2 is a possible D gene (6 bases). With 4 bases removed from V and 3 bases from J, the gap between germline ends came to 17 bases. Germline lookup yields CDR1 MNHNS and CDR2 SASEGT. The CDR3 has 16 residues. In DNA form, the CDR3 reads TGTGCCAGCAGTGGGCCGCGGCGGGAAGGTACAGATACGCAGTATTTT. This sequence encodes CASSGPRREGTDTQYF.

The rearrangement uses TRBV2 and TRBJ2-5; tentative D call: TRBD1 (5 bases). Germline values: CDR1 SNHLY, CDR2 FYNNEI. The CDR3 spans 15 residues. Trimming took 9 bases from V and 3 from J, leaving 20 bases between them. CDR3 region: CASERFRGREETQYF. CDR3 in DNA: TGTGCCAGTGAAAGGTTTAGGGGCCGGGAAGAGACCCAGTACTTC.

The V gene is TRBV4-3, the J gene TRBJ2-7; D is unresolved. The V gene's germline CDR1 is LGHNA and CDR2 YSLEER. V lost 5 bases, J lost 1 base, and 9 bases lay in between. The CDR3 has 13 amino acids. CDR3 in DNA: TGCGCCAGCAGCGGGCCTCAATCCTACGAGCAGTACTTC. Its translation: CASSGPQSYEQYF.

The chain joins TRBV4-3 to TRBJ2-2; D may correspond to TRBD1 or TRBD2 (5 bases each). The germline V and J ends were trimmed by 4 bases and 3 bases, with 12 bases remaining between them. CDR3 size: 15 residues. Germline V gene lookup returns CDR1 LGHNA and CDR2 YSLEER. DNA for the CDR3: TGCGCCAGCAGCCCCCCGGGACCCCACACCGGGGAGCTGTTTTTT. Protein: CASSPPGPHTGELFF.